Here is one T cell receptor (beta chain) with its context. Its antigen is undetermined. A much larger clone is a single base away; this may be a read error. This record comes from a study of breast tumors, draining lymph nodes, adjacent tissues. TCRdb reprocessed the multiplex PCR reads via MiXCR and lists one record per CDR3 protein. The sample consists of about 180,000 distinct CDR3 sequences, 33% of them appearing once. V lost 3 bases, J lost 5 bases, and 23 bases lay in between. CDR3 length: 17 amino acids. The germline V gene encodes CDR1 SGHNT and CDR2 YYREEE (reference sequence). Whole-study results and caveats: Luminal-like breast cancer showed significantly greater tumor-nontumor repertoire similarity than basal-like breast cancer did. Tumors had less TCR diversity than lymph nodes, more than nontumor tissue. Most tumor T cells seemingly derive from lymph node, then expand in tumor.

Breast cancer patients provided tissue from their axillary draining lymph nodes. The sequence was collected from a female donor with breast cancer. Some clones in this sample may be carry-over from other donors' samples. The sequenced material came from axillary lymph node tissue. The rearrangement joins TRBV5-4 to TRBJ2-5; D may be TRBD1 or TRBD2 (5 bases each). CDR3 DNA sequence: TGTGCCAGCAGCTCGGGACCGTCCCTAACCCGGGACGAGACCCAGTACTTC. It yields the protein CASSSGPSLTRDETQYF.